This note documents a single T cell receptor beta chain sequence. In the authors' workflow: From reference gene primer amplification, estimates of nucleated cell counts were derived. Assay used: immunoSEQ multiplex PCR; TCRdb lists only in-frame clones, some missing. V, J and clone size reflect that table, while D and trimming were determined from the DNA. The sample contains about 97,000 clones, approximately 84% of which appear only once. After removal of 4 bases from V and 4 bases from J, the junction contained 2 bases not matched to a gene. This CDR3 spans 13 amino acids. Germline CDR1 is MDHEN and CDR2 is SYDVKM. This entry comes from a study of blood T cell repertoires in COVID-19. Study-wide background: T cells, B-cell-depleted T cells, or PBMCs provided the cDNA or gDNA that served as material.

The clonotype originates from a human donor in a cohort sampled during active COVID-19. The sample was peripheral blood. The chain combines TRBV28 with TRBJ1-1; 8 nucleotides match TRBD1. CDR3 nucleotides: TGTGCCAGCAGTTCCGGGACAGGCACTGAAGCTTTCTTT. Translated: CASSSGTGTEAFF.